This T cell receptor (beta chain) originates from a study of T cell repertoires in cytomegalovirus infection. Study as a whole: Selection of CMV epitopes for the study included recently identified HLA-C-restricted and well-studied HLA-B-restricted ones. Both CMV infection and a matching HLA type were indicated by public TCR beta signatures. Study observations and caveats: People with CMV and the relevant HLA were identified by cumulative public TCR beta family frequency. CMV-specific TCR beta clonotypes restricted by HLA-C dominated the ex vivo response.

TCRdb re-called the reads with MiXCR, one entry per CDR3 protein. The table shows under 200,000 distinct CDR3 sequences, with roughly 22% occurring only once. V lost 2 bases and J lost 3, with 11 bases in between. Looked up from germline, CDR1 is MNHEY and CDR2 is SMNVEV (reference sequence). This CDR3 region has 14 residues. Comment on this clonotype: What it binds is not known.

Source: CD8+ T cells from cultured PBMCs, taken from culture after CMV antigen stimulation. V and J are TRBV27 and TRBJ2-7; D is uncertain. The TCR comes from a human donor in good health (CMV status not recorded). Some clones in this sample may be carry-over from other donors' samples. The CDR3 sequence: CASSLSIGFYEQYF. Here the CDR3 DNA reads TGTGCCAGCAGTTTAAGTATTGGGTTCTACGAGCAGTACTTC.